The 30 T cell receptor beta chains below come from one sample, sequenced in a study of CXCR3-negative and CXCR3-positive naive CD8 T cells. Their antigen targets remain unknown. Overall study results and limits: In CXCR3-positive naive cells, the TRB CDR3s were more hydrophobic than in CXCR3-negative naive cells.

The method, 5' RACE with UMI labels, was used to prepare the TRB cDNA libraries. TCRdb reanalyzed the 5' RACE reads and collapses them to one entry per CDR3 protein, without DNA. The listing records tens of thousands of distinct CDR3 sequences. The specimen was naive CXCR3+ CD8+ T cells from blood. Sample subset: CD45RO-CCR7+CD27+CD95- naive CD8+ T cells expressing CXCR3 (TNR3+). Every receptor here comes from a human donor in good health. Some clones in this sample may be carry-over from other donors' samples.

V usage is TRBV21-1 and J usage is TRBJ2-3; the D call of TRBD1 rests on TCRdb alone, since no DNA is present to check it. TRBV21-1 is an annotated pseudogene. CDR3 length equals 16 residues. The chain's CDR3 is CASTDDTGRPTDTQYF.

V and J are TRBV4-1 and TRBJ2-2; without DNA, the TCRdb call of TRBD1 cannot be checked. Germline CDR1 reads MGHRA; CDR2 reads YSYEKL. This CDR3 is 13 amino acids long. The CDR3 loop is CASSGQDPGELFF.

This rearrangement joins TRBV28 to TRBJ2-2; absent DNA, TCRdb's TRBD1 call cannot be checked. The CDR3 is 14 residues long. In germline, CDR1 is MDHEN, CDR2 SYDVKM. This CDR3 is CASSSGQGYGELFF.

The V and J genes are TRBV6-6 and TRBJ2-3. CDR1 MNHNY and CDR2 SVGAGI come from the germline V gene (reference sequence). This CDR3 region has 16 residues. The CDR3: CGSSYSGAPSTDTQYF.

This rearrangement joins TRBV4-3 to TRBJ2-1; with no DNA, the TCRdb D assignment of TRBD1 cannot be verified. The CDR3 has 13 residues. Germline values: CDR1 LGHNA, CDR2 YSLEER. CDR3 sequence: CASSQDPGGEQFF.

The chain has TRBV20-1 and TRBJ2-1; the D call from TCRdb, TRBD2, cannot be confirmed without DNA. This CDR3 has 14 residues. Germline V gene data show CDR1 as DFQATT and CDR2 as SNEGSKA (reference sequence). CDR3 sequence: CSANSGGDYNEQFF.

The V gene is TRBV10-2, the J gene TRBJ1-2; TCRdb names TRBD1, which stays unverified in the absence of DNA. From germline, CDR1 is WSHSY and CDR2 SAAADI. The CDR3 length is 17 residues. CDR3: CASTRDQGYPEYYGYTF.

J is TRBJ2-5 and V is TRBV29-1; TCRdb's assignment of TRBD1 cannot be checked, as there is no DNA. This CDR3 region has 13 residues. Germline CDR1 is SQVTM and CDR2 is ANQGSEA. The CDR3 sequence is CSVEEGGGETQYF.

V is TRBV7-9 and J is TRBJ1-2; the D gene TCRdb calls, TRBD1, cannot be checked with no DNA. The CDR3 has 14 residues. Germline V gives CDR1 SEHNR, CDR2 FQNEAQ (reference sequence). CDR3: CASRPQDPNYGYTF.

The chain recombines TRBV7-2 with TRBJ1-5; TCRdb calls TRBD1, which cannot be checked without DNA. Germline V gene data show CDR1 as SGHTA and CDR2 as FQGNSA. The CDR3 loop spans 15 amino acids. CDR3 protein: CASSSSGTGNQPQHF.

The V gene is TRBV5-1, the J gene TRBJ2-1. The V gene's germline CDR1 is SGHRS and CDR2 YFSETQ. The CDR3 covers 15 residues. CDR3 in amino acids: CASSLEPSSYNEQFF. Filled out from reference TRBV5-1 and TRBJ2-1, the complete variable domain reads KAGVTQTPRYLIKTRGQQVTLSCSPISGHRSVSWYQQTPGQGLQFLFEYFSETQRNKGNFPGRFSGRQFSNSRSEMNVSTLELGDSALYLCASSLEPSSYNEQFFGPGTRLTVL.

The chain is built from TRBV7-7 and TRBJ1-1. The CDR3 runs 12 residues. Germline CDR1 and CDR2: SSHAT and FNYEAQ (reference sequence). The CDR3 loop reads CASSQARTEAFF.

The rearrangement joins TRBV5-5 to TRBJ1-1. The CDR3 has 14 residues. The germline V gene has CDR1 SGHKS and CDR2 YYEKEE (reference sequence). This CDR3 is CASSLWGLGTEAFF.

The chain couples TRBV4-3 to TRBJ1-2. Germline V gene sequence: CDR1 LGHNA, CDR2 YSLEER. The CDR3 is made up of 13 amino acids. The CDR3 is CASSWDCPACYTF.

This rearrangement joins TRBV28 to TRBJ1-4; TCRdb's assignment of TRBD1 cannot be checked, as there is no DNA. The CDR3 spans 15 residues. Germline loops: CDR1 MDHEN, CDR2 SYDVKM. The CDR3 sequence is CASSGGTGINEKLFF.

The chain recombines TRBV11-3 with TRBJ2-1; the TCRdb call, TRBD2, lacks DNA for checking. Germline lookup yields CDR1 SGHNT and CDR2 YENEEA. This CDR3 contains 17 residues. The CDR3 spells CASSLGLEEIGYNEQFF.

The CDR3 here is CSVAHGTGAYEQYF. The chain is built from TRBV29-1 and TRBJ2-7; TCRdb's D call, TRBD1, is unchecked because there is no DNA. The germline gives CDR1 SQVTM, CDR2 ANQGSEA. The CDR3 is 14 amino acids.

This sequence joins TRBV11-2 and TRBJ2-5; TCRdb calls TRBD1, which cannot be checked without DNA. CDR3 length: 14 residues. Germline CDR1 SGHAT, CDR2 FQNNGV. Here the CDR3 reads CASSLLPGVETQYF.

The chain uses TRBV7-9 and TRBJ1-2; TCRdb's D call of TRBD1 is untestable without DNA. Germline CDR1 and CDR2: SEHNR and FQNEAQ (reference sequence). This CDR3 is built from 16 residues. CDR3 in amino acids: CASSRPGTGLNYGYTF.

The V gene is TRBV27, the J gene TRBJ2-7; without DNA, the TCRdb call of TRBD1 cannot be checked. CDR1 is MNHEY, CDR2 SMNVEV, per germline (reference sequence). CDR3 size: 15 residues. The chain's CDR3 is CASSLSDRGGDEQYF.

The V and J genes are TRBV9 and TRBJ1-1; TCRdb gives TRBD1 as the D gene, but with no DNA this cannot be confirmed. This CDR3 spans 13 amino acids. CDR1 is SGDLS, CDR2 YYNGEE, per germline. The CDR3 here is CASSVGVAGEAFF.

This chain links TRBV19 with TRBJ2-1. The CDR3 has 15 amino acids. CDR1 is LNHDA and CDR2 is SQIVND in the germline V gene (reference sequence). The CDR3 sequence is CASSIGSRVYNEQFF.

The rearrangement uses TRBV7-9 and TRBJ1-6. CDR1 SEHNR and CDR2 FQNEAQ come from the germline V gene (reference sequence). The CDR3 totals 15 residues. The CDR3 sequence: CASSLGYRDNSPLHF.

The rearrangement joins TRBV4-3 to TRBJ1-1. Per the germline V gene, CDR1 is LGHNA and CDR2 is YSLEER. The length of the CDR3 is 13 residues. This chain's CDR3 is CARRVFENTEAFF.

The chain links TRBV27 to TRBJ2-7. CDR1 is MNHEY, CDR2 SMNVEV, per germline (reference sequence). The CDR3 loop spans 13 amino acids. CDR3 protein: CASRGRTTYEQYF.

J is TRBJ2-1 and V is TRBV18; TCRdb names TRBD1, which stays unverified in the absence of DNA. The V gene's germline CDR1 is KGHSH and CDR2 LQKENI. The CDR3 sequence is 17 residues long. The CDR3 loop is CASSPSLSGQSYNEQFF.

The CDR3 region is CASSYSYGGSTDTQYF. This rearrangement joins TRBV7-3 to TRBJ2-3; TCRdb selects TRBD1, and the lack of DNA leaves this call unchecked. The germline CDR1 and CDR2 sequences are SGHTA and FQGTGA. The CDR3 runs to 16 residues. Full variable domain (missing parts from reference TRBV7-3 and TRBJ2-3): GAGVSQTPSNKVTEKGKYVELRCDPISGHTALYWYRQSLGQGPEFLIYFQGTGAADDSGLPNDRFFAVRPEGSVSTLKIQRTERGDSAVYLCASSYSYGGSTDTQYFGPGTRLTVL.

The J gene is TRBJ1-1, the V gene TRBV7-9. The CDR3 covers 11 residues. Germline assignment: CDR1 SEHNR and CDR2 FQNEAQ (reference sequence). The CDR3 here is CATHSNTEAFF.

The V call is TRBV2, the J call TRBJ2-7. The CDR3 has 11 amino acids. Germline-derived CDR1 and CDR2 are SNHLY and FYNNEI. Here the CDR3 reads CASSEIRERYF.

This CDR3 reads CAGGVSAEAFF. The chain couples TRBV30 to TRBJ1-1. Germline V gives CDR1 GTSNPN, CDR2 SVGIG (reference sequence). This CDR3 contains 11 residues.